What follows is one T cell receptor (beta chain) and its context. Germline V gene lookup returns CDR1 SGHRS and CDR2 YFSETQ. The CDR3 loop spans 15 amino acids. Trimming removed 4 bases from V and 5 bases from J; junction bases left unmatched: 8. These data belong to a study of naive and memory T cell subsets. Two oligonucleotides, mixed equimolar, formed the beta constant-region primer covering TRBC1 and TRBC2. An oligonucleotide with the SP2 primer and a 12-nucleotide UMI was ligated to the cDNA 3' end. TCRdb used MiXCR to reprocess the UMI-ligation and nested PCR reads, holding one entry per CDR3 protein. The sample carries approximately 140,000 distinct CDR3 sequences, more than 15% recorded once.

The receptor was isolated from a human donor in good health. Specimen: naive CD4+ T cells from blood. The gene calls are TRBV5-1 and TRBJ2-2; 7 bases map to TRBD1. The DNA for the CDR3 is TGCGCCAGCAGCCAGGGGGACAGCGAGACCGGGGAGCTGTTTTTT. Encoded protein: CASSQGDSETGELFF.